This TCR beta chain was captured in a study of shared clonotypes between healthy human individuals. About the research overall: Researchers assigned three CD4 naive, three CD4 memory, two CD8 naive and one CD8 memory plate to each donor.

CDR3 size: 15 residues. V was shortened by 4 bases and J by 0 bases, with 10 bases between the two germline ends. CDR1 and CDR2 (germline): SGHNT, YYREEE (reference sequence). At the deep level, the assay was run. Sorted-subset replicate PCR reactions contained roughly 200 ng DNA, corresponding to some 30,000 T cell genomes. Measured with immunoSEQ multiplex PCR; TCRdb has only the in-frame clones, and not every one. This sample has around 2.1 million clones; approximately 96% occur once, and the top ten carry around 0.13%. The chain carries TRBV5-4 and TRBJ1-4, with D unresolved. Sequencing used naive CD4+ T cells sorted from blood. The subset was: CD45RA+ positively selected. The receptor comes from a man younger than 35 in good health. The CDR3 reads CASSLNPTTNEKLFF. CDR3 nucleotide sequence: TGTGCCAGCAGCCTTAACCCCACAACTAATGAAAAACTGTTTTTT.